The 20 T cell receptor beta chains reported below all come from one sample, sequenced in a study of OX40 agonist ivuxolimab in advanced cancers. Measured with immunoSEQ multiplex PCR; TCRdb has only the in-frame clones, and not every one. The profile shows 25,000 to 30,000 clones, 70% to 90% of them singletons. Specimen: CD4+ or CD8+ T cells sorted from blood, collected in a trial of the OX40 agonist ivuxolimab. Receptors were obtained from an adult with an advanced solid tumor such as melanoma, head and neck, liver or kidney cancer.

As regards this clone: A read error likely explains this, since a far larger clone differs by one base. V and J are TRBV4-2 and TRBJ2-7; D not certain. Between the trimmed V and J ends, which lost 0 bases and 6 bases, there was a span of 15 bases. In germline, CDR1 is LGHNA, CDR2 YNFKEQ. CDR3 length: 15 residues. The CDR3 reads CASSQEGTGISEQYF. The CDR3 region has the DNA TGTGCCAGCAGCCAAGAGGGCACGGGTATTTCCGAGCAGTACTTC.

The chain couples TRBV19 to TRBJ2-7; TRBD2 matches 7 bases. This CDR3 spans 14 amino acids. V shed 3 bases and J 7 bases; nucleotides not matched to a gene: 9. CDR1 and CDR2 (germline): LNHDA, SQIVND (reference sequence). The CDR3, as DNA: TGTGCCAGTAGTATCGAGGGAGGGCTGGGTGAGCAGTACTTC. Encoded protein: CASSIEGGLGEQYF.

The J gene is TRBJ1-2, the V gene TRBV7-9; weak D call: TRBD1 (5 bases). This CDR3 is 14 amino acids long. Trimming took 1 base from V and 2 from J, leaving 8 bases between them. Germline V gene lookup returns CDR1 SEHNR and CDR2 FQNEAQ (reference sequence). The chain's CDR3 is CASSLERGNYGYTF. The CDR3 region has the DNA TGTGCCAGCAGCTTAGAACGGGGGAACTATGGCTACACCTTC.

The chain uses TRBV10-3 and TRBJ2-4; 8 bases align to TRBD2. The CDR3 sequence is 16 residues long. Germline trimming cut 0 bases from V and 0 bases from J; bases unmatched to any gene: 1. Germline values: CDR1 ENHRY, CDR2 SYGVKD. CDR3 sequence: CAISESREVAKNIQYF. In DNA form, the CDR3 reads TGTGCCATCAGTGAGTCGCGGGAGGTAGCCAAAAACATTCAGTACTTC.

The chain uses TRBV29-1 and TRBJ1-2; 7 bases are shared with TRBD1. This CDR3 contains 17 residues. Germline trimming cut 0 bases from V and 4 bases from J; bases unmatched to any gene: 14. The germline V gene has CDR1 SQVTM and CDR2 ANQGSEA. The CDR3 here is CSVEESAGGISSYGYTF. CDR3 DNA sequence: TGCAGCGTTGAAGAATCGGCAGGGGGTATTTCTAGCTATGGCTACACCTTC.

This clone was seen just once. The rearrangement joins TRBV11-2 to TRBJ1-1; D gene uncertain. The CDR3 runs to 15 residues. Trimming took off 0 bases at V and 1 base at J, with 9 bases between the two ends. CDR1 is SGHAT and CDR2 is FQNNGV in the germline V gene. The DNA of the CDR3 is TGTGCCAGCAGCTTAGATGGGGAAGGGAACACTGAAGCTTTCTTT. Translation: CASSLDGEGNTEAFF.

This rearrangement joins TRBV5-1 to TRBJ2-7; D call uncertain. V lost 0 bases, J lost 6 bases, and 10 bases lay in between. Germline CDR1 SGHRS, CDR2 YFSETQ. CDR3 size: 13 residues. The CDR3 nucleotides are TGCGCCAGCAGCTTGGGGACGGCTTCCGAGCAGTACTTC. Protein product: CASSLGTASEQYF. Full variable domain (outside the CDR3, taken from reference TRBV5-1 and TRBJ2-7): KAGVTQTPRYLIKTRGQQVTLSCSPISGHRSVSWYQQTPGQGLQFLFEYFSETQRNKGNFPGRFSGRQFSNSRSEMNVSTLELGDSALYLCASSLGTASEQYFGPGTRLTVT.

Only a few counts were recorded for this clone. The rearrangement links TRBV7-8 to TRBJ1-5, with D unclear. The CDR3 length is 16 residues. In germline, CDR1 is SGHVS, CDR2 FQNEAQ. V gave up 5 bases and J gave up 0 bases, with 14 bases separating them. The CDR3 sequence: CASSPWTLYSNQPQHF. CDR3 sequence (DNA): TGTGCCAGCAGCCCTTGGACCCTATATAGCAATCAGCCCCAGCATTTT.

The chain employs TRBV28 and TRBJ2-1, with TRBD2 identical over 13 bases. Trimming cost V 5 bases and J 8 bases; bases outside gene matches: 12. The germline CDR1 and CDR2 sequences are MDHEN and SYDVKM. This CDR3 is 17 amino acids long. CDR3 amino acids: CASSPGLAGEVWDEQFF. In DNA form, the CDR3 reads TGTGCCAGCAGTCCCGGACTAGCGGGGGAAGTCTGGGATGAGCAGTTCTTC.

This sequence joins TRBV5-1 and TRBJ1-2; D might be TRBD1 (6 bases). V gave up 0 bases and J gave up 12 bases, with 21 bases separating them. Germline V gene sequence: CDR1 SGHRS, CDR2 YFSETQ. The CDR3 is 15 amino acids. CDR3 amino acids: CASSLEGVGADAHTF. The CDR3 bases are TGCGCCAGCAGCTTGGAGGGGGTCGGGGCCGACGCCCACACCTTC.

The rearrangement links TRBV4-1 to TRBJ2-2; D is unclear. V shed 0 bases and J shed 6 bases, with 2 bases lying between them. The CDR3 is made up of 12 amino acids. The germline gives CDR1 MGHRA, CDR2 YSYEKL. CDR3 residues: CASSQEPGELFF. The CDR3 DNA is TGCGCCAGCAGCCAAGAACCCGGGGAGCTGTTTTTT.

The count of this clone is one. V is TRBV19 and J is TRBJ2-1; D gene ambiguous. Germline V lookup: CDR1 LNHDA, CDR2 SQIVND (reference sequence). V was trimmed by 5 bases and J by 1 base, leaving 9 bases between them. The CDR3 has 14 residues. CDR3 nucleotides: TGTGCCAGTAGTCTACGGATTTCCTACAATGAGCAGTTCTTC. This translates into CASSLRISYNEQFF.

V is TRBV19 and J is TRBJ2-1, with 7 bases lining up with TRBD1. V lost 6 bases and J lost 2; bases outside the gene matches: 4. The CDR3 extends over 14 amino acids. Looked up from germline, CDR1 is LNHDA and CDR2 is SQIVND (reference sequence). The CDR3 DNA is TGTGCCAGTAGCACCGGGACAGCCTACAATGAGCAGTTCTTC. Protein: CASSTGTAYNEQFF.

The rearrangement joins TRBV5-5 to TRBJ2-7, with 10 bases identical to TRBD1. With 1 base clipped from V and 6 bases from J, the junction kept 16 bases outside the gene matches. The CDR3 sequence is 18 residues long. Germline V lookup: CDR1 SGHKS, CDR2 YYEKEE (reference sequence). CDR3 region: CASSLLPSGQGITGEQYF. Written as DNA, the CDR3 is TGTGCCAGCAGCTTGCTTCCTTCGGGACAGGGGATTACAGGCGAGCAGTACTTC.

The V gene is TRBV11-3, the J gene TRBJ2-5, with 14 bases that match TRBD2. The CDR3 is 18 amino acids. The trim removed 3 bases at V and 1 base at J, leaving 7 bases unmatched. The germline V gene encodes CDR1 SGHNT and CDR2 YENEEA. The CDR3 DNA reads as TGTGCCAGCAGCTTTCGGGGACTAGCGGGAGTTGTCCAAGAGACCCAGTACTTC. Its translation is CASSFRGLAGVVQETQYF.

The J gene is TRBJ1-2, the V gene TRBV7-6; D may be TRBD1 (6 bases). V was pared by 3 bases and J by 0 bases, with 23 bases between. This CDR3 region has 19 residues. The germline CDR1 and CDR2 sequences are SGHVS and FNYEAQ. CDR3 amino acids: CASSFYQGLFFDANYGYTF. The CDR3 region has the DNA TGTGCCAGCAGCTTTTACCAGGGGCTCTTCTTCGATGCTAACTATGGCTACACCTTC.

This rearrangement joins TRBV12-1 to TRBJ1-4; TRBD1, the table's D call, lacks a check against the DNA. TRBV12-1 constitutes a pseudogene. This CDR3 spans 16 amino acids. This CDR3 reads CASSLRTGLTNEKLFF. CDR3 DNA sequence: TGTGCCAGCAGTCTAAGGACAGGACTAACTAATGAAAAACTGTTTTTT.

V gene TRBV18 combines with J gene TRBJ2-4; 8 positions match TRBD1. CDR1 KGHSH and CDR2 LQKENI come from the germline V gene. The CDR3 runs 15 residues. Trimming took 3 bases from V and 4 from J; bases not matched to a gene: 5. As DNA, the CDR3 is TGTGCCAGCTCACCGGACAGGGTTTCAAAAAACATTCAGTACTTC. This codes for CASSPDRVSKNIQYF. The full variable domain, its missing parts supplied by reference TRBV18 and TRBJ2-4, is NAGVMQNPRHLVRRRGQEARLRCSPMKGHSHVYWYRQLPEEGLKFMVYLQKENIIDESGMPKERFSAEFPKEGPSILRIQQVVRGDSAAYFCASSPDRVSKNIQYFGAGTRLSVL.

This chain connects TRBV4-1 to TRBJ2-3; TRBD1 agrees at 9 bases. The CDR3 covers 18 residues. CDR1 MGHRA and CDR2 YSYEKL come from the germline V gene. The V and J ends lost 0 bases and 4 bases, in that order; junction bases with no gene match: 11. CDR3: CASSQDLVDRGFPDTQYF. The CDR3 nucleotides read TGCGCCAGCAGCCAAGACTTAGTTGACAGGGGGTTCCCAGATACGCAGTATTTT.

The CDR3 is CASSLVSVTGELFF. CDR3 coding DNA: TGTGCCAGCAGCTTAGTTAGCGTTACCGGGGAGCTGTTTTTT. The J gene is TRBJ2-2, the V gene TRBV7-6; tentative D call: TRBD2 (5 bases). This CDR3 has 14 amino acids. The V end lost 1 base, the J end lost 5 bases, and 8 bases lay between the germline ends. The germline V gene has CDR1 SGHVS and CDR2 FNYEAQ.